The rows below give T cell receptor beta chains drawn from one sample of a study of cytomegalovirus exposure and HLA in healthy donors. Repertoires were generated with immunoSEQ multiplex PCR, while TCRdb's copy carries only in-frame clones and drops some. The data contain about 200,000 clones, approximately 80% of them singletons. Input material: PBMCs. Receptor source: a man aged 35-49 years in good health and CMV-seronegative. Both conserved end residues are part of each CDR3. A D gene is named only where the DNA matches it firmly. The listing skips clone size in some rows; elsewhere it reads once, few, many or a size class.

v_gene	j_gene	d_gene	abundance	CDR3aa	CDR3nt
TRBV10-2	TRBJ1-4	TRBD1	once	CASSDDRDRGEKLFF	TGCGCCAGCAGTGACGACCGGGACAGGGGAGAAAAACTGTTTTTT
TRBV19	TRBJ1-2	TRBD1	NA	CASSIGTGVRDGYTF	TGTGCCAGTAGTATCGGGACAGGGGTGCGAGATGGCTACACCTTC
TRBV19	TRBJ2-2	NA	NA	CASSISAGTNTGELFF	TGTGCCAGTAGTATATCCGCAGGGACGAACACCGGGGAGCTGTTTTTT
TRBV2	TRBJ2-7	NA	NA	CASSFFSSYEQYF	TGTGCCAGCAGTTTTTTTAGCTCCTACGAGCAGTACTTC
TRBV7-3	TRBJ2-5	NA	NA	CASSLHRQETQYF	TGTGCCAGCAGCTTACACAGACAAGAGACCCAGTACTTC
TRBV5-1	TRBJ2-6	NA	NA	CASRITGANVLTF	TGCGCCAGCAGGATAACAGGGGCCAACGTCCTGACTTTC
TRBV2	TRBJ1-2	TRBD1	NA	CASCIGQGALGYTF	TGTGCCAGCTGCATCGGACAGGGGGCGCTTGGCTACACCTTC
TRBV7-9	TRBJ2-1	TRBD2	NA	CSSSFRQVAGGSYNEQFF	TGTTCCAGCAGCTTCCGCCAGGTGGCGGGAGGCTCCTACAATGAGCAGTTCTTC
TRBV18	TRBJ2-7	TRBD2	NA	CASSPPSGGSYEQYF	TGTGCCAGCTCACCACCGAGCGGGGGGTCCTACGAGCAGTACTTC
TRBV28	TRBJ2-7	NA	NA	CASSTRRGGSYEQYF	TGTGCCAGCAGTACCCGTAGGGGGGGTTCCTACGAGCAGTACTTC
TRBV19	TRBJ2-7	TRBD1	few	CASSIAAGGPYEQYF	TGTGCCAGTAGTATAGCAGCAGGGGGTCCCTACGAGCAGTACTTC
TRBV6-5	TRBJ1-5	TRBD1	NA	CASSASGTANQPQHF	TGTGCCAGCAGTGCCTCCGGGACAGCTAATCAGCCCCAGCATTTT
TRBV5-4	TRBJ2-2	NA	NA	CASSSITGELFF	TGTGCCAGCAGCTCTATCACCGGGGAGCTGTTTTTT
TRBV5-1	TRBJ1-1	NA	NA	CASSLVTATEAFF	TGCGCCAGCAGCTTGGTTACAGCCACTGAAGCTTTCTTT
TRBV6-4	TRBJ2-2	NA	NA	CASKEGFPPAAGLGIGELFF	TGTGCCAGCAAGGAAGGTTTTCCCCCGGCGGCGGGACTCGGGATCGGGGAGCTGTTTTTT
TRBV6-5	TRBJ1-2	NA	NA	CASSYSSGAGGYTF	TGTGCCAGCAGTTACTCGTCAGGGGCTGGCGGCTACACCTTC
TRBV5-1	TRBJ1-6	NA	NA	CASSPRGGDSPLHF	TGCGCCAGCAGCCCGAGGGGGGGGGATTCACCCCTCCACTTT
TRBV6-5	TRBJ2-5	NA	NA	CASSYRGGASETQYF	TGTGCCAGCAGTTACAGGGGGGGGGCCTCAGAGACCCAGTACTTC
TRBV7-9	TRBJ1-4	NA	NA	CASSSRWELGEKLFF	TGTGCCAGCAGCTCTCGGTGGGAGCTAGGAGAAAAACTGTTTTTT
TRBV15	TRBJ2-3	TRBD2	NA	CATSSYGRATDTQYF	TGTGCCACCAGCAGCTACGGGAGGGCCACAGATACGCAGTATTTT
TRBV7-3	TRBJ2-1	TRBD2	NA	CASSLAGGGDEQFF	TGTGCCAGCAGCTTAGCGGGGGGCGGGGATGAGCAGTTCTTC
TRBV25-1	TRBJ2-1	NA	NA	CASSGSGGEQFF	TGTGCCAGCAGTGGGAGCGGCGGTGAGCAGTTCTTC
TRBV15	TRBJ2-7	NA	NA	CATSRDRQESYEQYF	TGTGCCACCAGCAGAGATCGACAGGAATCCTACGAGCAGTACTTC
TRBV7-3	TRBJ2-3	TRBD2	NA	CASSRGVAGSTDTQYF	TGTGCCAGCAGCCGAGGGGTAGCGGGGAGCACAGATACGCAGTATTTT
TRBV10-3	TRBJ2-1	TRBD1	NA	CAISGTGGNEQFF	TGTGCCATCAGCGGGACAGGGGGCAATGAGCAGTTCTTC
TRBV19	TRBJ1-1	TRBD1	NA	CASSLTGTNTEAFF	TGTGCCAGTAGTCTGACAGGGACCAACACTGAAGCTTTCTTT
TRBV7-7	TRBJ2-5	NA	NA	CASSLELGVEQYF	TGTGCCAGCAGCTTAGAATTAGGGGTTGAGCAGTACTTC